Detailed here is one T cell receptor beta chain. These data come from a study of T cell changes during pregnancy in multiple sclerosis. Data came from immunoSEQ multiplex PCR; TCRdb stores just in-frame clones and leaves some out. The top ten clones hold about 0.5% of a sample with some 37,000 clones, approximately 90% of them seen once. This CDR3 is 16 amino acids long. Unmatched junction bases numbered 6, after V lost 1 base and J lost 3 bases. Per germline, CDR1 SEHNR and CDR2 FQNEAQ (reference sequence). The rearrangement joins TRBV7-9 to TRBJ2-1, with 7 bases identical to TRBD2. Sample: CD4+ T cells from peripheral blood mononuclear cells, taken in the first trimester of pregnancy. The source of this sequence is a female donor with multiple sclerosis, enrolled in a pregnancy study. In DNA form, the CDR3 reads TGTGCCAGCAGCTTAGTACGGGGGACTAACTACAATGAGCAGTTCTTC. It codes for CASSLVRGTNYNEQFF. The whole variable domain, remainder taken from reference TRBV7-9 and TRBJ2-1, is DTGVSQNPRHKITKRGQNVTFRCDPISEHNRLYWYRQTLGQGPEFLTYFQNEAQLEKSRLLSDRFSAERPKGSFSTLEIQRTEQGDSAMYLCASSLVRGTNYNEQFFGPGTRLTVL.